This T cell receptor beta chain was sequenced for a study of T cell repertoires in cytomegalovirus infection. The germline CDR1 and CDR2 sequences are DFQATT and SNEGSKA (reference sequence). The CDR3 runs to 15 residues. After removal of 6 bases from V and 3 bases from J, the junction contained 8 bases not matched to a gene. TCRdb processed the reads anew with MiXCR; each CDR3 protein has one entry. The sample carries 500,000 or so distinct CDR3 sequences, 16% recorded once. The sequenced sample consisted of CD8+ T cells from PBMCs. The rearrangement links TRBV20-1 to TRBJ2-1; 10 bases match TRBD2. This clonotype originated in a human donor in good health (CMV status not recorded). Some clones in this sample may be carry-over from other donors' samples. The CDR3 protein is CSAPGTSDDYNEQFF. The CDR3 DNA sequence: TGCAGTGCCCCCGGGACTAGCGACGACTACAATGAGCAGTTCTTC.